A single sample gave rise to the 25 T cell receptor beta chains below, sequenced in a study of cytomegalovirus exposure and HLA in healthy donors. The PCR employed 60 Vbeta primers together with 13 Jbeta primers. Sequenced by immunoSEQ multiplex PCR; TCRdb stores in-frame clones only, minus some. The top ten hold approximately 3.4% of the sample, which has over 150,000 clones, about three quarters seen once. The specimen was PBMCs. The receptors here all came from a woman between 50 and 59 years old in good health and CMV-seropositive.

V and J are TRBV6-6 and TRBJ2-7; D is ambiguous. The CDR3 consists of 11 residues. Trimming took off 6 bases at V and 4 bases at J, with 7 bases between the two ends. Germline V gives CDR1 MNHNY, CDR2 SVGAGI (reference sequence). CDR3 loop: CASRFEYEQYF. CDR3 DNA: TGTGCCAGCAGATTCGAGTACGAGCAGTACTTC.

This chain links TRBV7-2 with TRBJ1-6; 8 bases map to TRBD1. The CDR3 extends over 15 amino acids. After removal of 5 bases from V and 9 bases from J, the junction contained 9 bases not matched to a gene. CDR1 and CDR2 (germline): SGHTA, FQGNSA. DNA of the CDR3: TGTGCCAGCAGCGCTCTGACAGGGGCGCGTTCACCCCTCCACTTT. Protein sequence: CASSALTGARSPLHF. Based on the CDR3 plus reference TRBV7-2 and TRBJ1-6, the full variable domain is GAGVSQSPSNKVTEKGKDVELRCDPISGHTALYWYRQSLGQGLEFLIYFQGNSAPDKSGLPSDRFSAERTGGSVSTLTIQRTQQEDSAVYLCASSALTGARSPLHFGNGTRLTVT.

The chain has TRBV4-2 and TRBJ2-1; D uncertain. This CDR3 contains 16 residues. Trimming removed 0 bases from V and 5 bases from J, with 14 bases in between. Germline V gene data show CDR1 as LGHNA and CDR2 as YNFKEQ. CDR3 nucleotides: TGTGCCAGCAGCCAAGATCGATCCGGGTTTGACAATGAGCAGTTCTTC. Its translation: CASSQDRSGFDNEQFF.

The chain is built from TRBV9 and TRBJ2-2; TRBD2 matches at 14 bases. Looked up from germline, CDR1 is SGDLS and CDR2 is YYNGEE. This CDR3 comprises 18 residues. The trim removed 4 bases at V and 6 bases at J, leaving 11 bases unmatched. The CDR3 loop is CASSTGTSGSFYSGELFF. As DNA, the CDR3 is TGTGCCAGCAGCACCGGGACTAGCGGGAGTTTTTATTCCGGGGAGCTGTTTTTT.

V gene TRBV14 combines with J gene TRBJ1-1; D ambiguous. The ends were cut back, 0 bases at V and 1 base at J, with 6 bases in the middle. This CDR3 contains 14 residues. Germline V gives CDR1 SGHDN, CDR2 FVKESK. CDR3 nucleotides: TGTGCCAGCAGCCAAGAAGAGAGGAACACTGAAGCTTTCTTT. It is translated as CASSQEERNTEAFF.

The rearrangement joins TRBV18 to TRBJ2-2; a possible D gene is TRBD2 (7 bases). Per the germline V gene, CDR1 is KGHSH and CDR2 is LQKENI. V lost 4 bases, J lost 3 bases, and 18 bases lay in between. The CDR3 extends over 17 amino acids. The chain's CDR3 is CASSRRTGGLDTGELFF. The CDR3 nucleotides read TGTGCCAGCTCACGGCGTACGGGGGGCCTGGACACCGGGGAGCTGTTTTTT.

The V gene is TRBV15, the J gene TRBJ2-7; D uncertain. Trimming removed 2 bases at V and 7 bases at J, with 9 bases between. This CDR3 contains 12 residues. Germline V gives CDR1 LNHNV, CDR2 YYDKDF (reference sequence). The CDR3 DNA reads as TGTGCCACCAGCAGACACAGTGGGGAGCAGTACTTC. Its protein product is CATSRHSGEQYF.

V is TRBV7-2 and J is TRBJ2-3; a possible D gene is TRBD1 (6 bases). This CDR3 is 14 amino acids long. Germline CDR1 reads SGHTA; CDR2 reads FQGNSA. V was pared by 5 bases and J by 4 bases, with 13 bases between. Here the CDR3 reads CASSPRGLSDTQYF. CDR3 nucleotide sequence: TGTGCCAGCAGCCCCAGGGGTCTCTCAGATACGCAGTATTTT.

This clone has just a few counts. The chain joins TRBV10-2 to TRBJ2-6, with a possible D match to TRBD2 (6 bases). This CDR3 region has 14 residues. Germline CDR1 WSHSY, CDR2 SAAADI. V lost 0 bases and J 12 bases, leaving 12 bases between the germline ends. The CDR3 sequence is CASSESRAGGVLTF. The CDR3 region has the DNA TGCGCCAGCAGTGAGTCGAGGGCCGGGGGCGTCCTGACTTTC.

The CDR3 DNA is TGTGCCAGCAGCCTACAGGGGGCAGGGAACACTGAAGCTTTCTTT. Translation: CASSLQGAGNTEAFF. J is TRBJ1-1 and V is TRBV7-9, with 9 positions matching TRBD1. CDR1 and CDR2 from the germline V gene are SEHNR and FQNEAQ (reference sequence). This CDR3 has 15 amino acids. V dropped 5 bases and J dropped 1; count of bases not matched to a gene: 5. Full variable domain (remainder filled in from reference TRBV7-9 and TRBJ1-1): DTGVSQNPRHKITKRGQNVTFRCDPISEHNRLYWYRQTLGQGPEFLTYFQNEAQLEKSRLLSDRFSAERPKGSFSTLEIQRTEQGDSAMYLCASSLQGAGNTEAFFGQGTRLTVV.

V and J are TRBV7-8 and TRBJ2-7, with 8 bases lining up with TRBD2. Germline loops: CDR1 SGHVS, CDR2 FQNEAQ. The CDR3 contains 16 residues. Germline trimming cut 5 bases from V and 0 bases from J; bases unmatched to any gene: 9. CDR3 residues: CASSRPGGAGSYEQYF. CDR3 nucleotide sequence: TGTGCCAGCAGCCGACCCGGGGGGGCCGGCTCCTACGAGCAGTACTTC.

The chain combines TRBV25-1 with TRBJ2-1; weak D call: TRBD2 (6 bases). Germline V gene lookup returns CDR1 MGHDK and CDR2 SYGVNS. Trimming took off 2 bases at V and 3 bases at J, with 14 bases between the two ends. The length of the CDR3 is 16 residues. CDR3 nucleotide sequence: TGTGCCAGCAGTGAAATCTCCGGGACTCTCTACAATGAGCAGTTCTTC. Protein: CASSEISGTLYNEQFF.

The chain uses TRBV29-1 and TRBJ1-1; 7 nucleotides align to TRBD1. CDR1 and CDR2 from the germline V gene are SQVTM and ANQGSEA. There are 13 residues in the CDR3. The J segment lost 0 bases and the V segment lost 6 bases, leaving 4 bases of the junction unmatched. CDR3 bases: TGCAGCGTGGGGGGACAGTTGAACACTGAAGCTTTCTTT. It codes for CSVGGQLNTEAFF.

This chain joins TRBV29-1 and TRBJ2-5; D not resolved. The CDR3 is 16 amino acids. Per the germline V gene, CDR1 is SQVTM and CDR2 is ANQGSEA. V was trimmed by 6 bases and J by 1 base, leaving 21 bases between them. DNA for the CDR3: TGCAGCGTCCATCTGTTCCGGGTCCTGGGCCAAGAGACCCAGTACTTC. This sequence encodes CSVHLFRVLGQETQYF.

This rearrangement joins TRBV30 to TRBJ1-2; 8 nucleotides line up with TRBD1. V gave up 8 bases and J gave up 4 bases; unmatched junction bases: 12. Germline V gene lookup returns CDR1 GTSNPN and CDR2 SVGIG (reference sequence). The CDR3 consists of 14 residues. CDR3 in amino acids: CAGTVQGAVYGYTF. Written as DNA, the CDR3 is TGTGCCGGGACAGTTCAGGGGGCCGTCTATGGCTACACCTTC.

This clone has a handful of counts. The chain has TRBV19 and TRBJ2-7; 9 nucleotides match TRBD1. Germline CDR1 LNHDA, CDR2 SQIVND (reference sequence). Germline trimming cut 6 bases from V and 0 bases from J; bases unmatched to any gene: 6. The CDR3 runs 15 residues. CDR3 DNA: TGTGCCAGTAGAAACCCGGGACAGGGCTCCTACGAGCAGTACTTC. Amino acids: CASRNPGQGSYEQYF.

The J gene is TRBJ1-1, the V gene TRBV5-6; 8 bases match TRBD1. The CDR3 loop spans 15 amino acids. Germline CDR1 SGHDT, CDR2 YYEEEE. V lost 4 bases, J lost 0 bases, and 5 bases stayed unmatched. CDR3 in amino acids: CASSGTGGVNTEAFF. CDR3 sequence (DNA): TGTGCCAGCAGCGGTACAGGGGGGGTGAACACTGAAGCTTTCTTT.

This chain links TRBV4-3 with TRBJ1-5; D remains ambiguous. The CDR3 consists of 13 residues. V dropped 0 bases and J dropped 4 bases, with 4 bases sitting between them. Germline V CDR1 and CDR2: LGHNA, YSLEER. The chain's CDR3 is CASSQDRNQPQHF. The CDR3 DNA sequence: TGCGCCAGCAGCCAAGACAGGAATCAGCCCCAGCATTTT.

The chain recombines TRBV5-1 with TRBJ1-4; 7 bases align to TRBD1. Looked up from germline, CDR1 is SGHRS and CDR2 is YFSETQ. The CDR3 has 15 amino acids. Unmatched junction bases numbered 8, after V lost 0 bases and J lost 9 bases. The chain's CDR3 is CASSLGLQGKKKLFF. The CDR3 bases are TGCGCCAGCAGCTTGGGTTTACAGGGGAAGAAAAAACTGTTTTTT.

The J gene is TRBJ1-1, the V gene TRBV6-6; 8 nucleotides align to TRBD1. The CDR3 runs to 14 residues. Trimming cost V 5 bases and J 0 bases; bases outside gene matches: 2. Germline assignment: CDR1 MNHNY and CDR2 SVGAGI (reference sequence). DNA of the CDR3: TGTGCCAGCAGTCAACAGGGGGTGAACACTGAAGCTTTCTTT. Its protein is CASSQQGVNTEAFF.

The chain joins TRBV27 to TRBJ2-6; a weak D match, TRBD2 (7 bases). The germline V and J ends were trimmed by 6 bases and 0 bases, with 24 bases remaining between them. The CDR3 covers 20 residues. The germline CDR1 and CDR2 sequences are MNHEY and SMNVEV (reference sequence). CDR3 nucleotide sequence: TGTGCCAGCAGCTCCCTAAGGGGCGGGGGCCGTAGCTCTGGGGCCAACGTCCTGACTTTC. Protein product: CASSSLRGGGRSSGANVLTF.

Only a few counts were recorded for this clone. The chain combines TRBV30 with TRBJ2-1; TRBD1 aligns across 8 bases. Trimming removed 0 bases from V and 14 bases from J; junction bases left unmatched: 9. The length of the CDR3 is 13 residues. Per the germline V gene, CDR1 is GTSNPN and CDR2 is SVGIG (reference sequence). The CDR3 is CAWSVVLQGDKFF. The CDR3 nucleotides are TGTGCCTGGAGTGTAGTTTTACAGGGGGATAAGTTCTTC.

The chain uses TRBV7-9 and TRBJ2-1, with 16 bases matching TRBD2. V shed 2 bases, J shed 6 bases, and the junction held 4 bases outside the gene matches. CDR1 and CDR2 (germline): SEHNR, FQNEAQ (reference sequence). The CDR3 has 17 amino acids. The CDR3 DNA follows: TGTGCCAGCAGCTTAATGGGACTAGCGGGAGGGATCAATGAGCAGTTCTTC. Translating it yields CASSLMGLAGGINEQFF.

J is TRBJ1-2 and V is TRBV19; 7 nucleotides align to TRBD1. The CDR3 sequence is 13 residues long. V dropped 1 base and J dropped 9; count of bases not matched to a gene: 5. Per germline, CDR1 LNHDA and CDR2 SQIVND (reference sequence). DNA for the CDR3: TGTGCCAGTAGTATAGGAGGGGGCGCGCGCTACACCTTC. This translates into CASSIGGGARYTF. Looking up the rest from reference TRBV19 and TRBJ1-2 gives the full variable domain: DGGITQSPKYLFRKEGQNVTLSCEQNLNHDAMYWYRQDPGQGLRLIYYSQIVNDFQKGDIAEGYSVSREKKESFPLTVTSAQKNPTAFYLCASSIGGGARYTFGSGTRLTVV.

The sample holds a few counts of this clone. The V gene is TRBV30, the J gene TRBJ1-2; 8 bases are a match to TRBD1. Germline V gene lookup returns CDR1 GTSNPN and CDR2 SVGIG (reference sequence). J gave up 6 bases and V 4 bases, and 13 bases lay outside the gene matches. There are 15 residues in the CDR3. The DNA for the CDR3 is TGTGCCTGGAAAAGGGACAGGTCCCGCCGGAATGGCTACACCTTC. Protein sequence: CAWKRDRSRRNGYTF. The full variable domain, in which reference TRBV30 and TRBJ1-2 provide the parts outside the CDR3, is SQTIHQWPATLVQPVGSPLSLECTVEGTSNPNLYWYRQAAGRGLQLLFYSVGIGQISSEVPQNLSASRPQDRQFILSSKKLLLSDSGFYLCAWKRDRSRRNGYTFGSGTRLTVV.